Below are 24 T cell receptor beta chains sequenced from a single sample in a study of CD8 T cells in ankylosing spondylitis. TCRdb reanalysed the 5' RACE reads using MiXCR and keeps one entry per CDR3 protein. The sample shows around 180,000 distinct CDR3 sequences, 10% to 15% of them seen only once. Sequenced sample: blood, either unsorted or a sorted T cell fraction (not recorded which). These receptors all stem from a female donor with ankylosing spondylitis or in good health (not recorded which).

This clonotype was detected only a few times. V and J are TRBV10-3 and TRBJ2-6; perhaps TRBD1 as D (5 bases). The CDR3 is made up of 15 amino acids. V was shortened by 3 bases and J by 4 bases, with 10 bases between the two germline ends. Germline-derived CDR1 and CDR2 are ENHRY and SYGVKD. The CDR3 region is CAISDGARGANVLTF. The CDR3 nucleotides are TGTGCCATCAGTGATGGGGCCAGGGGGGCCAACGTCCTGACTTTC.

This clonotype came up many times. The chain employs TRBV7-9 and TRBJ1-1, with D tentatively TRBD1 (5 bases). The germline V and J ends were trimmed by 2 bases and 3 bases, with 16 bases remaining between them. Looked up from germline, CDR1 is SEHNR and CDR2 is FQNEAQ (reference sequence). This CDR3 contains 16 residues. The CDR3: CASSLSGGRGDTEAFF. In DNA form, the CDR3 reads TGTGCCAGCAGCTTATCCGGGGGAAGAGGGGACACTGAAGCTTTCTTT.

There are many counts of this clonotype. The rearrangement joins TRBV5-8 to TRBJ2-2; D is uncertain. This CDR3 spans 15 amino acids. V dropped 6 bases and J dropped 1 base, with 13 bases sitting between them. Germline CDR1 and CDR2: SGHTS and YDEGEE. The CDR3 sequence is CASTERWLNTGELFF. The CDR3 nucleotides are TGTGCCAGCACCGAAAGATGGCTGAACACCGGGGAGCTGTTTTTT.

This clonotype was recorded many times. The rearrangement joins TRBV5-1 to TRBJ1-6; a possible D gene is TRBD1 (6 bases). Trimming removed 4 bases at V and 7 bases at J, with 12 bases between. CDR1 SGHRS and CDR2 YFSETQ come from the germline V gene. The CDR3 is 14 amino acids. The CDR3 reads CASSQDGGNSPLHF. The DNA for the CDR3 is TGCGCCAGCAGCCAGGATGGGGGCAATTCACCCCTCCACTTT.

This clonotype was picked up many times. The chain carries TRBV10-3 and TRBJ1-5; TRBD1 matches at 10 bases. V lost 5 bases to trimming and J lost 8 bases; unmatched junction nucleotides: 9. CDR1 is ENHRY and CDR2 is SYGVKD in the germline V gene. The CDR3 length is 15 residues. CDR3 region: CAISPGTGDFEPQHF. In DNA, the CDR3 is TGTGCCATCAGTCCCGGGACAGGGGATTTCGAGCCCCAGCATTTT.

In its sample, this clonotype was seen many times. This rearrangement joins TRBV14 to TRBJ2-7; TRBD1 matches 7 bases. Germline CDR1 and CDR2: SGHDN and FVKESK. The CDR3 consists of 14 residues. V trimming: 3 bases; J trimming: 0 bases; junction bases outside the gene matches: 2. DNA for the CDR3: TGTGCCAGCAGCCAGGGACAGAGCTCCTACGAGCAGTACTTC. This encodes CASSQGQSSYEQYF.

Concerning this clonotype itself: A much more abundant neighbour one base away suggests this may be a read error. V usage is TRBV20-1 and J usage is TRBJ2-1, with 12 bases lining up with TRBD2. CDR1 and CDR2 (germline): DFQATT, SNEGSKA (reference sequence). CDR3 size: 16 residues. In nucleotides, the CDR3 is TGCTGTGCTACGACTGGACTAGCGGGGCTATACAATGAGCAGTTCTTC. Translation: CCATTGLAGLYNEQFF.

This clonotype was recorded at least ten times. Germline and junction disagree at one end, which may indicate a read error. V gene TRBV28 combines with J gene TRBJ2-7, with 11 bases that match TRBD2. The CDR3 runs to 16 residues. Germline V lookup: CDR1 MDHEN, CDR2 SYDVKM. The CDR3 DNA reads as TGTGCCAGTAGTTTACCGGGACTAGCGGTGATCTACGAGCAGTACTTC. This translates into CASSLPGLAVIYEQYF. The complete variable domain, with remaining parts taken from reference TRBV28 and TRBJ2-7, reads DVKVTQSSRYLVKRTGEKVFLECVQDMDHENMFWYRQDPGLGLRLIYFSYDVKMKEKGDIPEGYSVSREKKERFSLILESASTNQTSMYLCASSLPGLAVIYEQYFGPGTRLTVT.

The sample holds many counts of this clonotype. The chain employs TRBV7-9 and TRBJ2-1; the D gene is possibly TRBD1 (5 bases). The length of the CDR3 is 13 residues. The V and J ends lost 2 bases and 5 bases respectively, with 7 bases between them. CDR1 and CDR2 (germline): SEHNR, FQNEAQ (reference sequence). The CDR3 DNA reads as TGTGCCAGCAGCTTAAGCAGGGACAATGAGCAGTTCTTC. Amino acids: CASSLSRDNEQFF.

In this sample, this clonotype turned up many times. The chain couples TRBV15 to TRBJ2-5; D is unresolved. The V end lost 5 bases, the J end lost 4 bases, and 14 bases lay between the germline ends. Per the germline V gene, CDR1 is LNHNV and CDR2 is YYDKDF (reference sequence). The CDR3 runs to 14 residues. CDR3 nucleotides: TGTGCCACCAGCCCCGTCTCCAAGTTAGAGACCCAGTACTTC. This gives the protein CATSPVSKLETQYF. Together with reference TRBV15 and TRBJ2-5, the CDR3 gives the full variable domain: DAMVIQNPRYQVTQFGKPVTLSCSQTLNHNVMYWYQQKSSQAPKLLFHYYDKDFNNEADTPDNFQSRRPNTSFCFLDIRSPGLGDTAMYLCATSPVSKLETQYFGPGTRLLVL.

At least ten counts were recorded for this clonotype. The rearrangement joins TRBV6-4 to TRBJ2-1; D not resolved. Per germline, CDR1 MRHNA and CDR2 SNTAGT. The V gene lost 0 bases and the J gene lost 12 bases, with 6 bases spanning the gap. The CDR3 consists of 11 residues. The CDR3 nucleotides read TGTGCCAGCAGTGACTCGCAGAGGCAGTTCTTC. Its protein is CASSDSQRQFF.

Ten or more counts support this clonotype. This chain uses TRBV12-3 or TRBV12-4 with TRBJ1-3, with 9 nucleotides matching TRBD1. The CDR3 totals 14 residues. The J segment lost 9 bases and the V segment lost 4 bases, leaving 7 bases of the junction unmatched. The CDR3 loop is CASSWDRVIGTIYF. CDR3 nucleotides: TGTGCCAGCAGTTGGGACAGGGTAATTGGCACCATATATTTT.

The sample holds many counts of this clonotype. J is TRBJ2-5 and V is TRBV10-2; D uncertain. Germline V lookup: CDR1 WSHSY, CDR2 SAAADI. The V end lost 5 bases, the J end lost 3 bases, and 7 bases lay between the germline ends. CDR3 length: 12 amino acids. CDR3 residues: CASSLVEETQYF. CDR3 nucleotides: TGCGCCAGCAGTTTAGTTGAAGAGACCCAGTACTTC.

This clonotype has a single count. This chain joins TRBV10-3 and TRBJ2-7; 12 nucleotides align to TRBD2. Per germline, CDR1 ENHRY and CDR2 SYGVKD. CDR3 length: 14 amino acids. Trimming cost V 4 bases and J 6 bases; bases outside gene matches: 4. CDR3 sequence reads: CAISGTSGTVEQYF. As DNA, the CDR3 is TGTGCCATCAGTGGGACTAGCGGGACGGTCGAGCAGTACTTC.

This clonotype occurred many times. The rearrangement uses TRBV4-2 and TRBJ1-2; tentative D call: TRBD1 (6 bases). Trimming removed 0 bases from V and 4 bases from J, with 18 bases in between. This CDR3 is 17 amino acids long. The germline CDR1 and CDR2 sequences are LGHNA and YNFKEQ. The CDR3 coding sequence is TGTGCCAGCAGCCAAGATACAGGGTCGACCCTCAGCTATGGCTACACCTTC. Translated, it gives CASSQDTGSTLSYGYTF.

The chain recombines TRBV12-3 or TRBV12-4 with TRBJ1-3; D remains ambiguous. Trimming shortened V by 3 bases and J by 0 bases, and 9 bases separated the two germline ends. The CDR3 totals 15 residues. The chain's CDR3 is CASSFSGSSGNTIYF. The CDR3 region has the DNA TGTGCCAGCAGTTTTTCGGGGAGCTCTGGAAACACCATATATTTT.

This clonotype was seen ten or more times. The chain carries TRBV6-1 and TRBJ2-1; possibly TRBD1 or TRBD2 for D (5 bases each). From germline, CDR1 is MNHNS and CDR2 SASEGT. The V and J ends lost 6 bases and 9 bases respectively, with 15 bases between them. CDR3 length: 13 amino acids. CDR3 in amino acids: CASSRDLGVEQFF. For the CDR3, the DNA is TGTGCCAGCAGCCGGGACCTCGGCGTTGAGCAGTTCTTC.

This clonotype has at least ten counts. The genes are TRBV20-1 and TRBJ2-1; TRBD2 might be the D (5 bases). The CDR3 is 13 amino acids. Germline V gene lookup returns CDR1 DFQATT and CDR2 SNEGSKA (reference sequence). V was trimmed by 3 bases and J by 5 bases, leaving 11 bases between them. Written as DNA, the CDR3 is TGCAGTGCTAGGGACTTCCTCAACAATGAGCAGTTCTTC. This translates into CSARDFLNNEQFF.

This clonotype was detected only a few times. The gene calls are TRBV5-1 and TRBJ2-3; TRBD2 agrees at 7 bases. The CDR3 covers 16 residues. Trimming cost V 0 bases and J 2 bases; bases outside gene matches: 6. Germline loops: CDR1 SGHRS, CDR2 YFSETQ. The CDR3 sequence is CASSLVLAEITDTQYF. The CDR3 nucleotides read TGCGCCAGCAGCTTGGTTCTAGCGGAAATCACAGATACGCAGTATTTT.

This clonotype came up many times. V is TRBV12-3 or TRBV12-4 and J is TRBJ1-1; 8 positions agree with TRBD1. This CDR3 has 16 residues. Losses at the gene ends were 3 bases for V and 5 bases for J; bases not matched to a gene: 11. The CDR3 reads CASSLVGRGPGTEAFF. The CDR3, as DNA: TGTGCCAGCAGTTTGGTGGGCAGGGGGCCAGGTACTGAAGCTTTCTTT.

The gene calls are TRBV7-2 and TRBJ2-1, with TRBD2 matching 11 bases. V shed 5 bases and J 12 bases; nucleotides not matched to a gene: 12. CDR1 SGHTA and CDR2 FQGNSA come from the germline V gene. This CDR3 has 15 amino acids. CDR3: CASSMTSGIERGQFF. The CDR3 coding sequence is TGTGCCAGCAGCATGACTAGCGGGATAGAAAGGGGGCAGTTCTTC.

The chain links TRBV7-2 to TRBJ2-2, with D tentatively TRBD1 (7 bases). Trimming pared 2 bases from V and 4 bases from J, leaving 11 bases between. This CDR3 comprises 15 residues. The germline V gene has CDR1 SGHTA and CDR2 FQGNSA. CDR3 amino acids: CASSLYRGGTGELFF. CDR3 sequence (DNA): TGTGCCAGCAGCTTATACAGGGGAGGCACCGGGGAGCTGTTTTTT.

As to this clonotype: A much larger clone lies a single base off, so this may be a read error. V gene TRBV6-2 or TRBV6-3 combines with J gene TRBJ2-7; D is possibly TRBD2 (6 bases). Germline V gene lookup returns CDR1 MNHEY and CDR2 SVGEGT. The CDR3 is 15 residues long. This CDR3 reads CASSHPGSGVKEQSF. CDR3 DNA: TGTGCCAGCAGTCACCCCGGATCGGGAGTGAAAGAGCAGTCCTTC.

This clonotype was seen a few times. V gene TRBV7-6 combines with J gene TRBJ1-1; TRBD1 is a possible D gene (5 bases). The germline CDR1 and CDR2 sequences are SGHVS and FNYEAQ. V was trimmed by 4 bases and J by 3 bases, leaving 18 bases between them. CDR3 size: 16 residues. The CDR3 reads CASSSSRGAGYTEAFF. CDR3 coding DNA: TGTGCCAGCAGCTCATCCCGAGGGGCGGGGTACACTGAAGCTTTCTTT.